A selection of T cell receptor beta chains follows, all from one sample in a study of cytomegalovirus exposure and HLA in healthy donors. Sequenced by immunoSEQ multiplex PCR; TCRdb stores in-frame clones only, minus some. The profile shows 100,000 to 150,000 clones, roughly 90% of them singletons. Sequenced input: PBMCs. These receptors were collected from a woman between 18 and 29 years old in good health and CMV-seronegative. Each CDR3 is given with its conserved first and last residue. D genes are given only for firm matches. A row's size may be missing; if present it is once, few, many or a size class.

length: 15; size: -; J: TRBJ2-1; D: TRBD1; V: TRBV6-6; CDR3: CASSYTQGARNEQFF; DNA: TGTGCCAGCAGTTACACACAGGGGGCGAGAAATGAGCAGTTCTTC
length: 16; size: -; J: TRBJ2-1; D: -; V: TRBV7-3; CDR3: CASSLSPPSSYNEQFF; DNA: TGTGCCAGCAGCTTATCCCCCCCCAGCTCCTACAATGAGCAGTTCTTC
length: 16; size: -; J: TRBJ2-2; D: TRBD1; V: TRBV4-1; CDR3: CASSQGETGRTGELFF; DNA: TGCGCCAGCAGCCAAGGAGAGACAGGGCGCACCGGGGAGCTGTTTTTT
length: 15; size: -; J: TRBJ1-2; D: -; V: TRBV6-1; CDR3: CASRDTDRLNYGYTF; DNA: TGTGCCAGCAGGGACACGGACAGACTTAACTATGGCTACACCTTC
length: 14; size: -; J: TRBJ2-1; D: -; V: TRBV11-3; CDR3: CASSFGPRGSEQFF; DNA: TGTGCCAGCAGCTTTGGCCCCCGGGGGAGTGAGCAGTTCTTC
length: 16; size: once; J: TRBJ2-7; D: -; V: TRBV21-1; CDR3: CASSKVEHRDEDEQYF; DNA: TGTGCCAGCAGCAAAGTTGAGCACAGGGACGAGGACGAGCAGTACTTC
length: 17; size: few; J: TRBJ2-3; D: TRBD2; V: TRBV28; CDR3: CASSTPLGLADTDTQYF; DNA: TGTGCCAGCAGCACCCCTTTAGGACTAGCGGACACAGATACGCAGTATTTT
length: 14; size: -; J: TRBJ1-4; D: -; V: TRBV19; CDR3: CASSIETPRGKLFF; DNA: TGTGCCAGTAGTATAGAGACTCCCCGAGGGAAACTGTTTTTT
length: 19; size: once; J: TRBJ2-1; D: TRBD2; V: TRBV28; CDR3: CASSYPGLAGPGNYNEQFF; DNA: TGTGCCAGCAGTTATCCGGGACTAGCGGGACCCGGAAATTACAATGAGCAGTTCTTC
length: 15; size: -; J: TRBJ1-5; D: TRBD1; V: TRBV2; CDR3: CASSDQGVSNQPQHF; DNA: TGTGCCAGCAGTGATCAGGGGGTAAGCAATCAGCCCCAGCATTTT
length: 14; size: -; J: TRBJ2-2; D: -; V: TRBV11-2; CDR3: CASIFTSNTGELFF; DNA: TGTGCCAGCATATTCACTAGTAACACCGGGGAGCTGTTTTTT
length: 14; size: -; J: TRBJ2-7; D: -; V: TRBV5-1; CDR3: CASSNPDSSYEQYF; DNA: TGCGCCAGCAGCAACCCGGACAGCTCCTACGAGCAGTACTTC
length: 15; size: -; J: TRBJ2-5; D: TRBD2; V: TRBV6-5; CDR3: CASSYFLASGETQYF; DNA: TGTGCCAGCAGTTACTTCTTGGCTAGCGGCGAGACCCAGTACTTC
length: 15; size: -; J: TRBJ2-3; D: TRBD2; V: TRBV28; CDR3: CASSFVAGGGDTQYF; DNA: TGTGCCAGCAGTTTTGTAGCGGGAGGGGGAGATACGCAGTATTTT
length: 15; size: -; J: TRBJ2-3; D: TRBD1; V: TRBV6-5; CDR3: CASSSLTGGADTQYF; DNA: TGTGCCAGCAGTTCCCTGACAGGGGGCGCAGATACGCAGTATTTT
length: 11; size: -; J: TRBJ2-3; D: -; V: TRBV20-1; CDR3: CSGRNTDTQYF; DNA: TGCAGTGGGCGGAACACAGATACGCAGTATTTT
length: 11; size: -; J: TRBJ2-7; D: TRBD1; V: TRBV30; CDR3: CAWDRGYEQYF; DNA: TGTGCCTGGGACAGGGGCTACGAGCAGTACTTC
length: 15; size: -; J: TRBJ2-7; D: -; V: TRBV2; CDR3: CASSGLGGDAYEQYF; DNA: TGTGCCAGCAGTGGGCTGGGGGGAGATGCTTACGAGCAGTACTTC